These T cell receptor beta chains were read from a single sample in a study of blood T cell repertoires in COVID-19. TCRdb keeps only in-frame clones here, not all; method: immunoSEQ multiplex PCR. The sample carries around 160,000 clones, approximately 84% recorded once. Specimen: peripheral blood. The receptors here all came from a woman aged 80 or over with acute or convalescent COVID-19. Each CDR3 is given with its conserved first and last residue. The D gene is left open where the match is weak. The size entry is marked missing in some rows and otherwise reads once, few, many or a size class.

abundance: once; v_gene: TRBV5-1; d_gene: .; j_gene: TRBJ1-2; CDR3aa: CASSLAGTANYGYTF; CDR3nt: TGCGCCAGCAGCTTGGCCGGGACTGCAAACTATGGCTACACCTTC
abundance: .; v_gene: TRBV9; d_gene: .; j_gene: TRBJ1-5; CDR3aa: CASSVLSNQPQHF; CDR3nt: TGTGCCAGCAGCGTCCTTAGCAATCAGCCCCAGCATTTT
abundance: .; v_gene: TRBV28; d_gene: .; j_gene: TRBJ2-1; CDR3aa: CASSFGTYYNEQFF; CDR3nt: TGTGCCAGCAGTTTCGGGACTTACTACAATGAGCAGTTCTTC
abundance: .; v_gene: TRBV5-1; d_gene: TRBD1; j_gene: TRBJ1-1; CDR3aa: CASSSPHGQGGSNTEAFF; CDR3nt: TGCGCCAGCAGCTCCCCCCACGGACAGGGGGGGTCGAACACTGAAGCTTTCTTT
abundance: once; v_gene: TRBV18; d_gene: .; j_gene: TRBJ1-1; CDR3aa: CASSPLSGTEAFF; CDR3nt: TGTGCCAGCTCACCGTTATCGGGCACTGAAGCTTTCTTT
abundance: .; v_gene: TRBV15; d_gene: .; j_gene: TRBJ2-7; CDR3aa: CATSRARQGGNEQYF; CDR3nt: TGTGCCACCAGCAGAGCTCGACAGGGAGGAAACGAGCAGTACTTC
abundance: .; v_gene: TRBV18; d_gene: TRBD1; j_gene: TRBJ2-3; CDR3aa: CASSHGTGGRADTQYF; CDR3nt: TGTGCCAGCTCACACGGGACAGGGGGCAGAGCAGATACGCAGTATTTT
abundance: .; v_gene: TRBV2; d_gene: .; j_gene: TRBJ2-7; CDR3aa: CASSEDRRSYEQYF; CDR3nt: TGTGCCAGCAGTGAAGACAGGCGATCCTACGAGCAGTACTTC
abundance: .; v_gene: TRBV30; d_gene: .; j_gene: TRBJ1-2; CDR3aa: CAWSKLMGADGYTF; CDR3nt: TGTGCCTGGAGCAAGTTGATGGGGGCTGATGGCTACACCTTC
abundance: .; v_gene: TRBV28; d_gene: TRBD2; j_gene: TRBJ2-1; CDR3aa: CASSLFTLAGVVNEQFF; CDR3nt: TGTGCCAGCAGTTTGTTTACCCTAGCGGGAGTAGTCAATGAGCAGTTCTTC
abundance: .; v_gene: TRBV2; d_gene: .; j_gene: TRBJ1-2; CDR3aa: CASSLSKPGGGYTF; CDR3nt: TGTGCCAGCAGTCTTTCGAAGCCCGGGGGGGGCTACACCTTC
abundance: .; v_gene: TRBV29-1; d_gene: .; j_gene: TRBJ1-5; CDR3aa: CSVGGGPDQPQHF; CDR3nt: TGCAGCGTTGGGGGGGGGCCCGATCAGCCCCAGCATTTT
abundance: once; v_gene: TRBV5-1; d_gene: TRBD1; j_gene: TRBJ2-1; CDR3aa: CASSAGQGPSNEQFF; CDR3nt: TGCGCCAGCAGCGCCGGACAGGGGCCGAGTAATGAGCAGTTCTTC
abundance: .; v_gene: TRBV7-2; d_gene: TRBD1; j_gene: TRBJ2-7; CDR3aa: CASSLAGQGREQYF; CDR3nt: TGTGCCAGCAGCTTGGCCGGACAGGGGCGCGAGCAGTACTTC
abundance: .; v_gene: TRBV20-1; d_gene: .; j_gene: TRBJ2-1; CDR3aa: CSAERYNEQFF; CDR3nt: TGCAGTGCTGAGCGGTACAATGAGCAGTTCTTC
abundance: many; v_gene: TRBV5-5; d_gene: TRBD1; j_gene: TRBJ1-5; CDR3aa: CASSQGTVSNQPQHF; CDR3nt: TGTGCCAGCAGCCAAGGGACAGTTAGCAATCAGCCCCAGCATTTT
abundance: .; v_gene: TRBV6-5; d_gene: TRBD1; j_gene: TRBJ1-1; CDR3aa: CASSYRRTGGNTEAFF; CDR3nt: TGTGCCAGCAGTTACCGAAGGACAGGCGGGAACACTGAAGCTTTCTTT
abundance: .; v_gene: TRBV27; d_gene: .; j_gene: TRBJ1-1; CDR3aa: CASSFGGTGTEAFF; CDR3nt: TGTGCCAGCAGTTTTGGGGGGACGGGCACTGAAGCTTTCTTT
abundance: .; v_gene: TRBV5-1; d_gene: TRBD1; j_gene: TRBJ1-1; CDR3aa: CASSFPDRGNTEAFF; CDR3nt: TGCGCCAGCAGCTTTCCAGACAGGGGGAACACTGAAGCTTTCTTT
abundance: .; v_gene: TRBV6-6; d_gene: .; j_gene: TRBJ1-5; CDR3aa: CASRDNNQPQHF; CDR3nt: TGTGCCAGCAGGGACAACAATCAGCCCCAGCATTTT
abundance: few; v_gene: TRBV19; d_gene: .; j_gene: TRBJ1-2; CDR3aa: CASRHLANYGYTF; CDR3nt: TGTGCCAGCCGACACTTAGCTAACTATGGCTACACCTTC
abundance: .; v_gene: TRBV13; d_gene: .; j_gene: TRBJ1-2; CDR3aa: CASSLAAVNGYTF; CDR3nt: TGTGCCAGCAGCTTAGCCGCGGTGAATGGCTACACCTTC
abundance: .; v_gene: TRBV12-3/TRBV12-4; d_gene: .; j_gene: TRBJ2-3; CDR3aa: CASNLYGADTQYF; CDR3nt: TGTGCCAGCAATTTGTACGGGGCAGATACGCAGTATTTT
abundance: .; v_gene: TRBV19; d_gene: TRBD1; j_gene: TRBJ2-2; CDR3aa: CASKRQGLGMLRTGELFF; CDR3nt: TGTGCCAGTAAGAGACAGGGCTTGGGGATGTTGCGGACCGGGGAGCTGTTTTTT
abundance: .; v_gene: TRBV30; d_gene: TRBD1; j_gene: TRBJ1-6; CDR3aa: CAWRGDRVAYSPLHF; CDR3nt: TGTGCCTGGAGAGGGGACAGGGTGGCCTACTCACCCCTCCACTTT
abundance: .; v_gene: TRBV6-5; d_gene: .; j_gene: TRBJ1-1; CDR3aa: CASSIGQYTEAFF; CDR3nt: TGTGCCAGCAGTATTGGACAGTACACTGAAGCTTTCTTT
abundance: .; v_gene: TRBV2; d_gene: .; j_gene: TRBJ2-3; CDR3aa: CASSARVSTDTQYF; CDR3nt: TGTGCCAGCAGTGCTAGAGTTAGCACAGATACGCAGTATTTT
abundance: .; v_gene: TRBV11-2; d_gene: .; j_gene: TRBJ1-1; CDR3aa: CASSLAVNTEAFF; CDR3nt: TGTGCCAGCAGCTTAGCAGTGAACACTGAAGCTTTCTTT
abundance: .; v_gene: TRBV7-9; d_gene: TRBD2; j_gene: TRBJ2-5; CDR3aa: CASSLEGPGGTQYF; CDR3nt: TGTGCCAGCAGCTTGGAGGGTCCGGGGGGGACCCAGTACTTC
abundance: .; v_gene: TRBV19; d_gene: .; j_gene: TRBJ1-1; CDR3aa: CASSIRGQATEAFF; CDR3nt: TGTGCCAGTAGTATCAGGGGTCAGGCCACTGAAGCTTTCTTT
abundance: .; v_gene: TRBV5-4; d_gene: TRBD2; j_gene: TRBJ2-7; CDR3aa: CASSPRGGDAKENEQYF; CDR3nt: TGTGCCAGCAGCCCCCGGGGGGGTGACGCTAAAGAGAACGAGCAGTACTTC
abundance: .; v_gene: TRBV5-8; d_gene: TRBD2; j_gene: TRBJ2-1; CDR3aa: CASSHYGGATYNEQFF; CDR3nt: TGTGCCAGCAGCCATTACGGGGGGGCGACCTACAATGAGCAGTTCTTC
abundance: once; v_gene: TRBV6-5; d_gene: TRBD1; j_gene: TRBJ1-5; CDR3aa: CASSWDRSNQPQHF; CDR3nt: TGTGCCAGCTCATGGGACAGGAGCAATCAGCCCCAGCATTTT
abundance: .; v_gene: TRBV6-1; d_gene: .; j_gene: TRBJ1-2; CDR3aa: CASSDPSLGGHGYTF; CDR3nt: TGTGCCAGCAGTGATCCCTCCCTAGGGGGACATGGCTACACCTTC
abundance: few; v_gene: TRBV10-1; d_gene: TRBD1; j_gene: TRBJ1-1; CDR3aa: CASSEPTGDRNTEAFF; CDR3nt: TGCGCCAGCAGTGAGCCCACAGGGGACAGAAACACTGAAGCTTTCTTT
abundance: .; v_gene: TRBV11-1; d_gene: TRBD1; j_gene: TRBJ2-3; CDR3aa: CAIKTGGGTDTQYF; CDR3nt: TGTGCCATCAAGACAGGGGGTGGCACAGATACGCAGTATTTT
abundance: .; v_gene: TRBV5-5; d_gene: .; j_gene: TRBJ2-7; CDR3aa: CASSLFSGQLSEQYF; CDR3nt: TGTGCCAGCAGCTTATTCTCGGGACAATTAAGCGAGCAGTACTTC
abundance: .; v_gene: TRBV24-1; d_gene: TRBD1; j_gene: TRBJ2-5; CDR3aa: CATSDSGQQETQYF; CDR3nt: TGTGCCACCAGTGATTCGGGACAGCAAGAGACCCAGTACTTC
abundance: .; v_gene: TRBV5-4; d_gene: TRBD1; j_gene: TRBJ2-1; CDR3aa: CASSPGQGRGEQFF; CDR3nt: TGTGCCAGCAGCCCCGGACAGGGAAGGGGTGAGCAGTTCTTC
abundance: .; v_gene: TRBV11-2; d_gene: .; j_gene: TRBJ1-1; CDR3aa: CASSLEVRGEAFF; CDR3nt: TGTGCCAGCAGCTTAGAGGTTCGGGGGGAAGCTTTCTTT
abundance: .; v_gene: TRBV7-6; d_gene: .; j_gene: TRBJ2-7; CDR3aa: CASSLGGGQGDEQYF; CDR3nt: TGTGCCAGCAGCTTAGGGGGTGGGCAGGGTGACGAGCAGTACTTC
abundance: .; v_gene: TRBV28; d_gene: .; j_gene: TRBJ1-4; CDR3aa: CASSLAGEATNEKLFF; CDR3nt: TGTGCCAGCAGTCTTGCGGGGGAAGCAACTAATGAAAAACTGTTTTTT
abundance: .; v_gene: TRBV27; d_gene: .; j_gene: TRBJ2-7; CDR3aa: CASSSGAVTTYEQYF; CDR3nt: TGTGCCAGCAGTTCAGGGGCCGTCACGACCTACGAGCAGTACTTC
abundance: .; v_gene: TRBV24-1; d_gene: TRBD1; j_gene: TRBJ2-7; CDR3aa: CAGEPHDRAYEQYF; CDR3nt: TGTGCCGGAGAGCCGCATGACAGGGCCTACGAGCAGTACTTC
abundance: .; v_gene: TRBV5-1; d_gene: TRBD2; j_gene: TRBJ2-5; CDR3aa: CASNWAGDLRETQYF; CDR3nt: TGCGCCAGCAATTGGGCGGGAGATCTTAGGGAGACCCAGTACTTC
abundance: .; v_gene: TRBV19; d_gene: TRBD2; j_gene: TRBJ2-3; CDR3aa: CASTIGPSGASSTDTQYF; CDR3nt: TGTGCCAGTACCATAGGGCCTAGCGGGGCTTCTAGCACAGATACGCAGTATTTT
abundance: .; v_gene: TRBV2; d_gene: .; j_gene: TRBJ1-1; CDR3aa: CASSERGEAFF; CDR3nt: TGTGCCAGCAGTGAAAGAGGGGAAGCTTTCTTT
abundance: .; v_gene: TRBV3-1/TRBV3-2; d_gene: TRBD2; j_gene: TRBJ2-1; CDR3aa: CASSQTSAGGEQFF; CDR3nt: TGTGCCAGCAGCCAAACATCAGCGGGAGGTGAGCAGTTCTTC
abundance: .; v_gene: TRBV12-5; d_gene: .; j_gene: TRBJ1-1; CDR3aa: CASGLSFLGQPTEAFF; CDR3nt: TGTGCTAGTGGTTTGTCGTTCTTAGGACAGCCCACTGAAGCTTTCTTT
abundance: .; v_gene: TRBV6-5; d_gene: .; j_gene: TRBJ1-5; CDR3aa: CASSPGDTDQPQHF; CDR3nt: TGTGCCAGCAGTCCAGGGGATACGGATCAGCCCCAGCATTTT
abundance: .; v_gene: TRBV18; d_gene: .; j_gene: TRBJ1-4; CDR3aa: CASSPGRNEKLFF; CDR3nt: TGTGCCAGCTCACCAGGGCGTAATGAAAAACTGTTTTTT